This note documents a single T cell receptor (beta chain) sequence. The data were taken from a study of blood T cell repertoires in COVID-19. On the study more broadly: Acute and convalescent COVID-19 specimens originated in the United States, Italy and Spain. PBMCs, B-cell-depleted T cells, or T cells provided the cDNA or gDNA that made up the material.

The CDR3 sequence is 11 residues long. Losses at the gene ends were 6 bases for V and 7 bases for J; bases not matched to a gene: 2. The germline V gene has CDR1 ENHRY and CDR2 SYGVKD. In the authors' workflow: How many nucleated cells were present was estimated from reference gene primer amplification. Profiling relied on immunoSEQ multiplex PCR, and the TCRdb table lists in-frame clones only, not all of them. That table supplies the V and J calls and clone size; D and trimming were determined from the DNA. The repertoire includes approximately 89,000 clones, 80% of them detected once, and over 15% sits in the top ten.

The sequence was obtained from a human donor in a cohort sampled during active COVID-19. The source material was peripheral blood. J is TRBJ1-1 and V is TRBV10-3, with 7 bases lining up with TRBD1. For the CDR3, the DNA is TGTGCCATCAGCCGGGACAGTGAAGCTTTCTTT. This translates into CAISRDSEAFF.